This is a list of T cell receptor beta chains from one sample in a study of response to subunit inactivated influenza vaccine. Via MiXCR, TCRdb re-called the RT-PCR reads, giving one row per CDR3 protein. The sample includes about 570,000 distinct CDR3 sequences, over 9% of them seen just once. The sample was also reused in another study, on T cells expressing NK-cell markers.

Sequencing used PBMCs from blood, obtained on the day of vaccination. The receptors originated from a man in his forties or fifties who received an inactivated influenza vaccine. CDR3s leave out the opening cysteine and the closing phenylalanine or tryptophan. The D gene is left open where the match is weak. Clone size is given for some rows only: seen once, a few or many times, or a class if the clone is expanded.

D gene	clone size	V gene	J gene	CDR3 protein
TRBD1	NA	TRBV9	TRBJ2-2	ASRQGATGELF
NA	few	TRBV29-1	TRBJ2-4	SARGQSVRTDIQY
TRBD2	NA	TRBV18	TRBJ2-7	ASSPYEASGVYEQY
NA	many	TRBV5-1	TRBJ2-1	ASSVRWNEQF
NA	NA	TRBV20-1	TRBJ2-7	SGGQGPPEQY
NA	NA	TRBV9	TRBJ2-1	ASSTGTWVGDEQF
NA	NA	TRBV20-1	TRBJ2-1	SARDFKTYNEQF
NA	NA	TRBV11-2	TRBJ2-3	ASSRVGASGTSTDTQY
TRBD1	few	TRBV6-5	TRBJ1-1	ASSWSGGQAF
TRBD1	few	TRBV6-2/TRBV6-3	TRBJ2-4	ASSYLDRGRQGVSKNIQY
TRBD2	few	TRBV20-1	TRBJ2-3	SARSGLAGNTDTQY
TRBD1	many	TRBV12-3/TRBV12-4	TRBJ2-2	ASSLGTGEAGELF
TRBD1	few	TRBV11-1	TRBJ1-5	ASSSGDRATYSNQPQH
TRBD1	NA	TRBV6-2/TRBV6-3	TRBJ2-7	ASSYAGTGGREDYEQY
TRBD2	NA	TRBV20-1	TRBJ2-1	SARGLAGSYNEQF
NA	many	TRBV18	TRBJ2-7	ASSPQETREQY
NA	few	TRBV29-1	TRBJ2-6	SVVGISGANVLT
NA	NA	TRBV20-1	TRBJ2-5	SANSLGLAETQY
NA	NA	TRBV20-1	TRBJ1-1	SAKFREGNTEAF
NA	few	TRBV7-2	TRBJ2-5	ASSYEGGETQY
NA	many	TRBV5-1	TRBJ1-1	ASSLAGRSEAF
NA	few	TRBV20-1	TRBJ1-1	SARGLAGEAF
TRBD1	NA	TRBV28	TRBJ1-6	ASSTGTGRPGNSPLH
NA	few	TRBV5-1	TRBJ1-2	ASSLATAGSYGYT
NA	NA	TRBV12-3/TRBV12-4	TRBJ2-7	ATSGPGLIYEQY
NA	few	TRBV7-2	TRBJ2-7	ASSSDVARQY
TRBD2	few	TRBV11-1	TRBJ2-1	ASSPRTSGTGTFYNEQF
NA	NA	TRBV5-5	TRBJ2-6	ASSPYRVTTGANVLT
TRBD2	NA	TRBV4-2	TRBJ2-2	ASSQEAGANTGELF
NA	NA	TRBV5-5	TRBJ2-5	ASSLEGPGLETQY
NA	NA	TRBV27	TRBJ2-7	ASSLGAGAPYEQY
NA	NA	TRBV20-1	TRBJ2-3	SASGGPSGGADTQY
TRBD2	many	TRBV7-3	TRBJ2-2	ASSLTPTVSGTNTGELF